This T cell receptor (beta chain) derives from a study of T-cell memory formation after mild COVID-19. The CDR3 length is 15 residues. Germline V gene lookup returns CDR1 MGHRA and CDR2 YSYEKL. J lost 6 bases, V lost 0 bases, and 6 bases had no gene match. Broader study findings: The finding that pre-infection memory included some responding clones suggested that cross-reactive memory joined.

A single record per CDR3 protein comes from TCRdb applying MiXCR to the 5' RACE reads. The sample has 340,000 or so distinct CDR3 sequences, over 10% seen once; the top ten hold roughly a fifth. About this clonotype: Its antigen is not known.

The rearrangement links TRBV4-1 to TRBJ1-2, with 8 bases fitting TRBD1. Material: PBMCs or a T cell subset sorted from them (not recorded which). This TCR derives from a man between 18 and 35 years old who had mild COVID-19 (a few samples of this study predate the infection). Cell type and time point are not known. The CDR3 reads CASSQEAATGDGYTF. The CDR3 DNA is TGCGCCAGCAGCCAAGAAGCGGCGACAGGGGATGGCTACACCTTC.